This T cell receptor (beta chain) was sequenced in a study of OX40 agonist ivuxolimab in advanced cancers. On the study more broadly: Participants, 75% to 85% male, averaged roughly 60 years of age, ranging from roughly 20 to 85. Overall study results and limits: Clonal expansion was seen in CD4+ and CD8+ blood T cells by week 6 at 0.1 to 3.0 mg/kg.

Measured with immunoSEQ multiplex PCR; TCRdb has only the in-frame clones, and not every one. The table includes roughly 80,000 clones, about 88% detected once. V gave up 5 bases and J gave up 6 bases; unmatched junction bases: 11. The germline CDR1 and CDR2 sequences are GTSNPN and SVGIG (reference sequence). The CDR3 sequence is 14 residues long. Concerning this clone itself: The target antigen is unknown.

This receptor was obtained from an adult with an advanced solid tumor such as melanoma, head and neck, liver or kidney cancer. The sample here was CD4+ or CD8+ T cells sorted from blood, taken in a trial of the OX40 agonist ivuxolimab. The chain links TRBV30 to TRBJ2-7; 9 positions match TRBD1. The CDR3 region has the DNA TGTGCCTGGGCTTCGGGACAGGGTGGCGGCGAGCAGTACTTC. Translated, it gives CAWASGQGGGEQYF.